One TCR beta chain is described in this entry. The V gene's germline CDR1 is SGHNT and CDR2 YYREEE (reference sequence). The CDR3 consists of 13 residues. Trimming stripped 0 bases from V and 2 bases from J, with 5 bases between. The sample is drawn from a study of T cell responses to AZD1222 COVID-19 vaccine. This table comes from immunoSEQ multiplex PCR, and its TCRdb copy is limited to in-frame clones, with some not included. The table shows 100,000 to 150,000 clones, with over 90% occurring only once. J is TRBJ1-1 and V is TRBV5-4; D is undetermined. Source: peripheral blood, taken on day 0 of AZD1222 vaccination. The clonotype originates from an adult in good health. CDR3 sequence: CASSLGPNTEAFF. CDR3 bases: TGTGCCAGCAGCTTGGGACCTAACACTGAAGCTTTCTTT. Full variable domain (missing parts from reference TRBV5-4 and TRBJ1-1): ETGVTQSPTHLIKTRGQQVTLRCSSQSGHNTVSWYQQALGQGPQFIFQYYREEENGRGNFPPRFSGLQFPNYSSELNVNALELDDSALYLCASSLGPNTEAFFGQGTRLTVV.